This entry is about one T cell receptor (beta chain). Trimming took off 7 bases at V and 6 bases at J, with 12 bases between the two ends. The CDR3 is 13 amino acids. Germline V gives CDR1 MNHGY, CDR2 SAAAGT. Profiled with immunoSEQ multiplex PCR; TCRdb holds only in-frame clones, not every one. In the table there are tens of thousands of clones, just over 85% of which are singletons. This record belongs to a study of OX40 agonist ivuxolimab in advanced cancers. As for the study in general: At doses from 0.01 to 10 mg/kg, patients were given intravenous ivuxolimab every 2 weeks.

This chain uses TRBV6-8 with TRBJ2-2; tentatively, D is TRBD1 (6 bases). The TCR comes from an adult with an advanced solid tumor such as melanoma, head and neck, liver or kidney cancer. The sequencing here drew on CD4+ or CD8+ T cells sorted from blood, taken in a trial of the OX40 agonist ivuxolimab. The CDR3 here is CASTPPGAGELFF. CDR3 bases: TGTGCCAGCACCCCTCCAGGGGCCGGGGAGCTGTTTTTT.